This TCR beta chain emerged from a study of beta chain features in type 1 diabetes. This clone was seen only a few times. Its antigen is unidentified. The investigators reverse transcribed all of the isolated RNA, so they sequenced expressed TCRB transcripts. Measured with immunoSEQ multiplex PCR; TCRdb has only the in-frame clones, and not every one. This sample has approximately 730,000 clones, with over 10% found just once. This CDR3 has 14 residues. Trimming cost V 4 bases and J 11 bases, with 21 bases left between them. CDR1 is SGHNT and CDR2 is YYREEE in the germline V gene (reference sequence). All sorted populations exceeded 95% purity. Study results and caveats: All four CD4+ subsets from Type 1 diabetes patients carried moderately but significantly shorter TCRB CDR3s.

Source material: naive CD4+ T cells from blood. This sequence joins TRBV5-4 and TRBJ1-1; tentative D call: TRBD1 (5 bases). The TCR sequence derives from a man aged 18 to 29 with type 1 diabetes. As DNA, the CDR3 is TGTGCCAGCAGCCCGGGACGATCCGTCCCAGCGGCTTTCTTT. It codes for CASSPGRSVPAAFF. The entire variable domain, with the rest obtained from reference TRBV5-4 and TRBJ1-1, is as follows: ETGVTQSPTHLIKTRGQQVTLRCSSQSGHNTVSWYQQALGQGPQFIFQYYREEENGRGNFPPRFSGLQFPNYSSELNVNALELDDSALYLCASSPGRSVPAAFFGQGTRLTVV.